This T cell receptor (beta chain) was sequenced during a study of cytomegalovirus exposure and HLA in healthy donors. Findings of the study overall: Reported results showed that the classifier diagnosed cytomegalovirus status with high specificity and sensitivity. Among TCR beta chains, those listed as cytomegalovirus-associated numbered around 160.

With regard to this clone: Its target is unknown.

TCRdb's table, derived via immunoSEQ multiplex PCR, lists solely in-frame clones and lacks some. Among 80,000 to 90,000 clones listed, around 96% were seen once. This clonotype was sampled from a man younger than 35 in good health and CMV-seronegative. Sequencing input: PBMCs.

The DNA of the CDR3 is TGTGCCAGCAGCCCCGCGGGACAGGGGGGACATGAGCAGTTCTTC. Translation: CASSPAGQGGHEQFF. This chain links TRBV27 with TRBJ2-1, with TRBD1 identical over 11 bases. V shed 6 bases and J 8 bases; nucleotides not matched to a gene: 9. CDR3 length: 15 residues. The germline gives CDR1 MNHEY, CDR2 SMNVEV (reference sequence).